Listed here are 8 T cell receptor beta chains from one sample, sequenced in a study of human T cells and chemical hapten exposure. Time point described: patch test 1, 2 weeks after DPC sensitization. Treatment denoted: therapeutic diphenylcyclopropenone sensitization with weekly scalp DPC. TCRdb processed the RACE reads anew with MiXCR; each CDR3 protein has one entry. The sample consists of about 360,000 distinct CDR3 sequences, nearly 5% of them appearing once. Sample: whole blood, taken in connection with sensitization to the hapten diphenylcyclopropenone (DPC). The receptors originated from a woman between 50 and 59 years old with alopecia areata. Some clones in this sample may be carry-over from other donors' samples.

In this sample, this clonotype turned up many times. The chain has TRBV15 and TRBJ2-5; D is perhaps TRBD2 (6 bases). V dropped 1 base and J dropped 1 base, with 10 bases sitting between them. The CDR3 contains 15 residues. Germline CDR1 LNHNV, CDR2 YYDKDF (reference sequence). Written as DNA, the CDR3 is TGTGCCACCAGCAGAGCGGGAGAGAGCCAAGAGACCCAGTACTTC. Its translation: CATSRAGESQETQYF. The entire variable domain, with the rest obtained from reference TRBV15 and TRBJ2-5, is as follows: DAMVIQNPRYQVTQFGKPVTLSCSQTLNHNVMYWYQQKSSQAPKLLFHYYDKDFNNEADTPDNFQSRRPNTSFCFLDIRSPGLGDTAMYLCATSRAGESQETQYFGPGTRLLVL.

This clonotype was picked up many times. The rearrangement uses TRBV6-1 and TRBJ2-3; D may correspond to TRBD1 or TRBD2 (6 bases each). V gave up 8 bases and J gave up 5 bases, with 11 bases separating them. Per the germline V gene, CDR1 is MNHNS and CDR2 is SASEGT. The CDR3 totals 12 residues. CDR3 sequence reads: CASLRGEDTQYF. CDR3 sequence (DNA): TGTGCCAGCCTAAGGGGGGAAGATACGCAGTATTTT.

At least ten counts were recorded for this clonotype. This rearrangement joins TRBV20-1 to TRBJ1-2; D gene ambiguous. The V end was cut by 3 bases, the J end by 4 bases, with 12 bases between. The CDR3 is 13 amino acids. Germline CDR1 and CDR2: DFQATT and SNEGSKA (reference sequence). In DNA form, the CDR3 reads TGCAGTGCTAGTCGGGGAATTGCCTATGGCTACACCTTC. This codes for CSASRGIAYGYTF.

This sequence joins TRBV10-3 and TRBJ1-1; TRBD1 is a possible D gene (5 bases). The germline V and J ends were trimmed by 2 bases and 5 bases, with 15 bases remaining between them. The CDR3 covers 15 residues. Germline values: CDR1 ENHRY, CDR2 SYGVKD. CDR3 DNA: TGTGCCATCAGTGAGCCTCCCCCGGGGGATACTGAAGCTTTCTTT. Its protein product is CAISEPPPGDTEAFF.

The sample holds a few counts of this clonotype. The chain has TRBV5-5 and TRBJ2-7; 8 nucleotides match TRBD2. The CDR3 runs to 16 residues. Germline CDR1 reads SGHKS; CDR2 reads YYEKEE (reference sequence). Germline trimming cut 3 bases from V and 3 bases from J; bases unmatched to any gene: 11. CDR3 protein: CASSSLGGSGDYEQYF. CDR3 nucleotides: TGTGCCAGCAGCTCCTTGGGGGGTAGCGGGGACTACGAGCAGTACTTC. Full variable domain (outside the CDR3, taken from reference TRBV5-5 and TRBJ2-7): DAGVTQSPTHLIKTRGQQVTLRCSPISGHKSVSWYQQVLGQGPQFIFQYYEKEERGRGNFPDRFSARQFPNYSSELNVNALLLGDSALYLCASSSLGGSGDYEQYFGPGTRLTVT.

This chain uses TRBV7-2 with TRBJ2-2; TRBD2 aligns across 13 bases. This CDR3 region has 17 residues. The V and J ends lost 2 bases and 2 bases, in that order; junction bases with no gene match: 2. In germline, CDR1 is SGHTA, CDR2 FQGNSA. The CDR3, as DNA: TGTGCCAGCAGCTTAAGACTAGCGGGGGGAAACACCGGGGAGCTGTTTTTT. This sequence encodes CASSLRLAGGNTGELFF.

There are many counts of this clonotype. The genes are TRBV13 and TRBJ2-3; 11 positions match TRBD2. Germline V gene data show CDR1 as PRHDT and CDR2 as FYEKMQ (reference sequence). The V and J ends lost 4 bases and 0 bases, in that order; junction bases with no gene match: 3. The CDR3 consists of 16 residues. CDR3 in amino acids: CASSSRLAGSTDTQYF. In DNA form, the CDR3 reads TGTGCCAGCAGCTCTCGACTAGCGGGAAGCACAGATACGCAGTATTTT. Together with reference TRBV13 and TRBJ2-3, the CDR3 gives the full variable domain: AAGVIQSPRHLIKEKRETATLKCYPIPRHDTVYWYQQGPGQDPQFLISFYEKMQSDKGSIPDRFSAQQFSDYHSELNMSSLELGDSALYFCASSSRLAGSTDTQYFGPGTRLTVL.

This chain uses TRBV7-9 with TRBJ1-5; D uncertain. Germline CDR1 is SEHNR and CDR2 is FQNEAQ (reference sequence). The CDR3 consists of 13 residues. V was shortened by 5 bases and J by 6 bases, with 11 bases between the two germline ends. CDR3 residues: CASSPIDGQPQHF. The CDR3, as DNA: TGTGCCAGCAGCCCCATAGACGGTCAGCCCCAGCATTTT.